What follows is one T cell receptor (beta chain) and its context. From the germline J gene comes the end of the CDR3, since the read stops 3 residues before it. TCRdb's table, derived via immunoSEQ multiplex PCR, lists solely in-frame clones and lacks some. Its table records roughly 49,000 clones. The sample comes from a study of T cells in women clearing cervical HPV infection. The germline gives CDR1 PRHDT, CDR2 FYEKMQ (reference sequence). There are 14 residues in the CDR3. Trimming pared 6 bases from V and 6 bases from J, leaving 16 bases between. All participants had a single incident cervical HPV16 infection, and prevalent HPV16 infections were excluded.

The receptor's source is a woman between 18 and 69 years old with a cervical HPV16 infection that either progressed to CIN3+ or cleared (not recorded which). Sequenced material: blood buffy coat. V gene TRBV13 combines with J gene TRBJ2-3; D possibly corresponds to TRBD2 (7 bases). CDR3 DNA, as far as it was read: TGTGCCAGCAGTTGGAGGGGGGGGTCCGATACG. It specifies CASSWRGGSDT. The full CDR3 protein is CASSWRGGSDTQYF.